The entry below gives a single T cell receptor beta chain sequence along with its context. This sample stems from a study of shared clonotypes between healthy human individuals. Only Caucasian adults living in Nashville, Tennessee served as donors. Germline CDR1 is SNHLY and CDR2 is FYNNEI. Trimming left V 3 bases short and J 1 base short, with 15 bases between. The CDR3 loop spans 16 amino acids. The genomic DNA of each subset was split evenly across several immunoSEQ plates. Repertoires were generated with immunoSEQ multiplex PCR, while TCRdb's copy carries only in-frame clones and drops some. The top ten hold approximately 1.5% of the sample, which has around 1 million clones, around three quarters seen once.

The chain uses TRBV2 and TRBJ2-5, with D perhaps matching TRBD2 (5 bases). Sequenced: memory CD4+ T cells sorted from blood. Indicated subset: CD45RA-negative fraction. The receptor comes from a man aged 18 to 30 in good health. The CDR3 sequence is CASSDIGSAFQETQYF. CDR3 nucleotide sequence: TGTGCCAGCAGTGATATAGGGAGTGCCTTCCAAGAGACCCAGTACTTC.